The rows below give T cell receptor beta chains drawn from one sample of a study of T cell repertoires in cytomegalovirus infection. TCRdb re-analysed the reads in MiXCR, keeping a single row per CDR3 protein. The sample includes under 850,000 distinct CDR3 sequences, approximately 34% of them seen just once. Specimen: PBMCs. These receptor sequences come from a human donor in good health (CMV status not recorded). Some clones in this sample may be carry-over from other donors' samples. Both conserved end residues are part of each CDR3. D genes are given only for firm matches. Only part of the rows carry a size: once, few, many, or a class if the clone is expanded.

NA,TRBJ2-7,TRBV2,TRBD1,TGTGCCAGCAGGGATCAGGGGGACATTGAACTGTACTTC,CASRDQGDIELYF
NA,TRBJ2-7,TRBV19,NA,TGTGCCACCAGTATAGGACCCTCCAGCTCCTACGAGCAGTACTTC,CATSIGPSSSYEQYF
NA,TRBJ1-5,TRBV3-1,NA,TGTGCCAGCAGCCGTTCAGGGAATCAGCCCCAGCATTTT,CASSRSGNQPQHF
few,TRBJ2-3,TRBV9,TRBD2,TGTGCCAGCAGCGTTAGCGGGACCCGCACAGATACGCAGTATTTT,CASSVSGTRTDTQYF
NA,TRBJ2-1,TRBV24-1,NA,TGTGCCACCAGTGAAAGCGACAGGCCCTCGGATGAGCAGTTCTTC,CATSESDRPSDEQFF
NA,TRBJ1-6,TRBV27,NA,TGTGCCAGCACCCTAGGACGGGGATATAATTCACCCCTCCACTTT,CASTLGRGYNSPLHF
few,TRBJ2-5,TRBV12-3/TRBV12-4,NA,TGTGCCAGCAGTTTTTTTGTGGTTTCAGAGACCCAGTACTTC,CASSFFVVSETQYF
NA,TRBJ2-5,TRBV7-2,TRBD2,TGTGCCAGCAGCTTGGGACTAGCGGGAGCTCCGCAGGGCTTC,CASSLGLAGAPQGF
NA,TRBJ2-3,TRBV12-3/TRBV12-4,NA,TGTGCCAGCAGTCTTTCCGCCCCAGAAACGCAGTATTTT,CASSLSAPETQYF
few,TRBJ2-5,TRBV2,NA,TGTGCCAGCGTGTACCAAGAGACCCAGTACTTC,CASVYQETQYF
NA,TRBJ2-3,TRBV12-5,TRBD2,TGTGCTAGTGGTTTGGTAGGCCTAGCGGCCGGCACAGATACGCAGTATTTT,CASGLVGLAAGTDTQYF
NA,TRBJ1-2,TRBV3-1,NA,TGTGCCAGCAGCCAAGAGGGCAGGTTCTATGGCTACACCTTC,CASSQEGRFYGYTF
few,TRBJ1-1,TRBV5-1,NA,TGCGCCAGCAGCCTCTTGGACGAGACGGACTTGAACACTGAAGCTTTCTTT,CASSLLDETDLNTEAFF
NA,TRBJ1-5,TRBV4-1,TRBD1,TGTGCCAGCAGCCAAGATGAGGGCAGGGGGCATCAGCCCCAGCATTTT,CASSQDEGRGHQPQHF
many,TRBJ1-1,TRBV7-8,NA,TGTGCCAGCAGCCCTCGGGACAAGAACACTGAAGCTTTCTTT,CASSPRDKNTEAFF
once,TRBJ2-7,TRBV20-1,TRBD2,TGCAGTGCTTCGCCCCGGGGGGTCTCTCTCTACGAGCAGTACTTC,CSASPRGVSLYEQYF
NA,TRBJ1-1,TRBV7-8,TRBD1,TGTGCCAGCATCCAAGGACAGGCTAACACTGAAGCTTTCTTT,CASIQGQANTEAFF
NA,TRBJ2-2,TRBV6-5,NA,TGTGCCACCTCAATCAGACAGGAAGGTACCGGGGAGCTGTTTTTT,CATSIRQEGTGELFF
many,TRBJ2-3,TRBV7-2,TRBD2,TGTGCCAGCAGCTTAGTTACTAGCGGATACACAGATACGCAGTATTTT,CASSLVTSGYTDTQYF
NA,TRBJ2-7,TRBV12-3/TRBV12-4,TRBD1,TGTGCCAGCAGCCACGTCCAACAGGGGCATACCTACGAGCAGTACTTC,CASSHVQQGHTYEQYF
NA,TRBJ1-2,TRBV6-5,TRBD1,TGTGCCAGCAACATGGGACAGGGTTTCGGCTACACCTTC,CASNMGQGFGYTF
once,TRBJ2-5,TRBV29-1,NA,TGCAGCGTTGACAGGGGTCCAGAGTTGACCCAGTACTTC,CSVDRGPELTQYF
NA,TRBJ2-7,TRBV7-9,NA,TGTGCCAGCAGCTCCCCGGGGCAGACCTACGAGCAGTACTTC,CASSSPGQTYEQYF
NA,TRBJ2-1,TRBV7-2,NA,TGTGCCAGCACCCGGACATTCTACAATGAGCAGTTCTTC,CASTRTFYNEQFF
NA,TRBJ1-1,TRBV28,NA,TGTGCCAGCAGCCCAACAGGGCTCACTGAAGCTTTCTTT,CASSPTGLTEAFF
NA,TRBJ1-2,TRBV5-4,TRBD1,TGTGCCAGCAGCTTGATTGGACAGGACTCCTACACCTTC,CASSLIGQDSYTF
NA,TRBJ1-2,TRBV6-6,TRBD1,TGTGCCAGCAGTTACCCGGCACAGGGGGCGGGTGGCTACACCTTC,CASSYPAQGAGGYTF